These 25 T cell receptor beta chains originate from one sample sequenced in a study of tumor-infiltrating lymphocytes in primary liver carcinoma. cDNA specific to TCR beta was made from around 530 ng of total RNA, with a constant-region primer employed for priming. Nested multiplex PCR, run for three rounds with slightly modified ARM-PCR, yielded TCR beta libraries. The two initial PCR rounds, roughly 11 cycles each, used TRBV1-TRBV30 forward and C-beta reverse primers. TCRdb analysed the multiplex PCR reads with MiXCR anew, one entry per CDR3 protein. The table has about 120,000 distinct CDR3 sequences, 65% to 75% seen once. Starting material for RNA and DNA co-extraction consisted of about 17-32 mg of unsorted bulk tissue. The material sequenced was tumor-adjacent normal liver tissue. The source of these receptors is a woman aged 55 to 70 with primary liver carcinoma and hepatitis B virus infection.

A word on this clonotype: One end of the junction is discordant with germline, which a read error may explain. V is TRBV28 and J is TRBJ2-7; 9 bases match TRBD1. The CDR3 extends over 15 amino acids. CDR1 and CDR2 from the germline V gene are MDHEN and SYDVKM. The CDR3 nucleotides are TGTTCCAGCAGTTATTTCGGGACAGGGCTCTACGAGCAGTACTTC. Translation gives CSSSYFGTGLYEQYF.

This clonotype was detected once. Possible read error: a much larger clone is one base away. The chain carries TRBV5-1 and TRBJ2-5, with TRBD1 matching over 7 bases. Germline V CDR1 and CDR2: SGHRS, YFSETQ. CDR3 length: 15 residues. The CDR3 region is CASSLGGTAQETQNF. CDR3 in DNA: TGCGCCAGCAGCTTGGGAGGGACAGCCCAAGAGACCCAGAACTTC.

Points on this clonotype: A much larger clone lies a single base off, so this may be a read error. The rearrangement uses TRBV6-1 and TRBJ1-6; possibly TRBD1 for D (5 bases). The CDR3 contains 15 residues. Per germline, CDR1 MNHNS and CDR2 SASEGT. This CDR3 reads CAGSESAGTNSPLHF. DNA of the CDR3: TGTGCCGGCAGTGAATCCGCAGGGACCAATTCACCCCTCCACTTT.

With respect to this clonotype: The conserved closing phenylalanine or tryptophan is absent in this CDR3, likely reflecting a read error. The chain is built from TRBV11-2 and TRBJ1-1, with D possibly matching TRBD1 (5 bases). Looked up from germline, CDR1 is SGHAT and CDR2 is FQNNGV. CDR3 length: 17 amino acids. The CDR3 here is CAGSPTWGGGKGAEAFI. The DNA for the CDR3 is TGTGCCGGCAGCCCGACATGGGGTGGGGGTAAAGGCGCTGAAGCTTTCATT.

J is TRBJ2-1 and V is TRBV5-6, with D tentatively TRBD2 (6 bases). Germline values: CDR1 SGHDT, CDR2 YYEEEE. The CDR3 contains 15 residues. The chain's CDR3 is CASQDRGNFYDEQFF. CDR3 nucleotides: TGTGCGAGCCAAGACCGGGGGAACTTTTACGATGAGCAGTTCTTC.

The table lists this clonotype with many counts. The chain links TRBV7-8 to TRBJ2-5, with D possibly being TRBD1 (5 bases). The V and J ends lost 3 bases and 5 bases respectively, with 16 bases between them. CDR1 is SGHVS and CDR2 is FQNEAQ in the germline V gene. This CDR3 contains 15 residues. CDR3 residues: CASSFCNRCWETQYF. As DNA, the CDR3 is TGTGCCAGCAGCTTTTGTAACAGGTGCTGGGAGACCCAGTACTTC.

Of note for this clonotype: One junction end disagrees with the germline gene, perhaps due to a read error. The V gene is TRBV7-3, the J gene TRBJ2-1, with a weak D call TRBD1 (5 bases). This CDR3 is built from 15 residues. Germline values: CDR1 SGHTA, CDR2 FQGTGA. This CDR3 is CASSSRVMGHNEQFF. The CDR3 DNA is TGTGCCAGCAGCTCCAGGGTAATGGGGCACAATGAGCAGTTCTTT. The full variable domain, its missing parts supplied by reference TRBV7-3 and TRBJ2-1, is GAGVSQTPSNKVTEKGKYVELRCDPISGHTALYWYRQSLGQGPEFLIYFQGTGAADDSGLPNDRFFAVRPEGSVSTLKIQRTERGDSAVYLCASSSRVMGHNEQFFGPGTRLTVL.

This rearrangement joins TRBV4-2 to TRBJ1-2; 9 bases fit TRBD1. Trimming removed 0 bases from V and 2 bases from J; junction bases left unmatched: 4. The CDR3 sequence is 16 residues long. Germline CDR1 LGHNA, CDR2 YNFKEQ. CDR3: CASSQDGTGSNYGYTF. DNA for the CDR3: TGTGCCAGCAGCCAAGACGGGACAGGGAGCAACTATGGCTACACCTTC.

As DNA, the CDR3 is TGTGCCAGCAGCGTCATTTCCCGACTAGCGGGAGGGCATAAACCCTACGAGCAGTACTTC. Residues: CASSVISRLAGGHKPYEQYF. The rearrangement joins TRBV11-2 to TRBJ2-7; 14 bases are shared with TRBD2. This CDR3 contains 20 residues. In germline, CDR1 is SGHAT, CDR2 FQNNGV. V lost 5 bases, J lost 2 bases, and 17 bases stayed unmatched.

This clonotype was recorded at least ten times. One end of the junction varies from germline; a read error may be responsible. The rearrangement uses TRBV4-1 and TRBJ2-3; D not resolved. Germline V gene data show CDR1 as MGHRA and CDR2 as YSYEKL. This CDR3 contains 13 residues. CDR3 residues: CASSAQSTDTRYF. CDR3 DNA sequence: TGCGCCAGCAGCGCCCAGAGTACAGATACGCGGTATTTT.

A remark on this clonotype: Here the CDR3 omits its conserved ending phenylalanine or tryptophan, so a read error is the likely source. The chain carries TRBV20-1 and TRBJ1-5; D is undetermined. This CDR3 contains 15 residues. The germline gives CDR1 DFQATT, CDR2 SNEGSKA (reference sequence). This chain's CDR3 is CSARGGRGSVQPQHI. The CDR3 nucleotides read TGCAGTGCTAGAGGTGGGCGGGGTTCAGTTCAGCCTCAGCATATT.

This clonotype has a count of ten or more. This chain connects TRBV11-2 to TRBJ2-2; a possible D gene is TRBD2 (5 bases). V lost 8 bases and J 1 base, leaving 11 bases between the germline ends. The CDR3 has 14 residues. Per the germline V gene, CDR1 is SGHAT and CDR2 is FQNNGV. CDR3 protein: CASAGQLNTGELFF. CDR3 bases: TGTGCCAGCGCGGGTCAGTTGAACACCGGGGAGCTGTTTTTT.

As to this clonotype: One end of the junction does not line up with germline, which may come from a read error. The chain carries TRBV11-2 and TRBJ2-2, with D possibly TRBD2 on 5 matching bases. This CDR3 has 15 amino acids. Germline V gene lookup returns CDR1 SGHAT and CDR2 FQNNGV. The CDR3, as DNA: TGTGCCAGCAGCTTAGAGTCTTGGAACACCGGGGAACTGTTTTTT. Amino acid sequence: CASSLESWNTGELFF. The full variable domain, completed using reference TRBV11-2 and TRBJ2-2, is EAGVAQSPRYKIIEKRQSVAFWCNPISGHATLYWYQQILGQGPKLLIQFQNNGVVDDSQLPKDRFSAERLKGVDSTLKIQPAKLEDSAVYLCASSLESWNTGELFFGEGSRLTVL.

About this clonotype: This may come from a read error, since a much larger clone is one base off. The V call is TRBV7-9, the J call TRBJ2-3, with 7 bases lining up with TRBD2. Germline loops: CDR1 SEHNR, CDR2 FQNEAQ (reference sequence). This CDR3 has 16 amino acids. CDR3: CVSSEVGRGSGDTQYF. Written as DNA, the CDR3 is TGTGTCAGCAGCGAAGTAGGGAGGGGCTCCGGAGATACGCAGTATTTT.

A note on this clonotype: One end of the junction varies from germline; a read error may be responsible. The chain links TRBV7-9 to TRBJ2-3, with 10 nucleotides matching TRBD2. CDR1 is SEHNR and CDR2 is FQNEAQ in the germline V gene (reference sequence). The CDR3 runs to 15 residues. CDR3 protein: CASSIASGRADTQYF. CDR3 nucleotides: TGTGCCAGCAGCATAGCTAGCGGGAGAGCAGATACGCAGTATTTT.

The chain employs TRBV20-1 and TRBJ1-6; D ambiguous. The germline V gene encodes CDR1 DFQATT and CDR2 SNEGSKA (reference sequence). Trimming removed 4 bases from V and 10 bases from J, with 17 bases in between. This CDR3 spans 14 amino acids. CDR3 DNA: TGCAGTGCTACTCGGGCCCGCGCCAGATCACCCCTCCACTTT. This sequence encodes CSATRARARSPLHF.

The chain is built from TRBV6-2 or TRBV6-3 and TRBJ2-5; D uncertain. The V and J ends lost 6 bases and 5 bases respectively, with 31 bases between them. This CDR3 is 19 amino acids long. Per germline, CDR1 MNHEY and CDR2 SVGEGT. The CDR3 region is CASSSYGISWSSTRETQYF. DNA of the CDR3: TGTGCCAGCAGCTCCTACGGTATTAGCTGGAGCTCTACTCGGGAGACCCAGTACTTC.

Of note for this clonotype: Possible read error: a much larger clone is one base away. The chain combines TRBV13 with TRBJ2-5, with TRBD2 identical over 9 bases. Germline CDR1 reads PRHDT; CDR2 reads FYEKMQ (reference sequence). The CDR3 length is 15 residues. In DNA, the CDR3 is TGTGTCAGCAGCTTAGGGGGACTAGCATTCGGGACCCAGTACTTC. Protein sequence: CVSSLGGLAFGTQYF.

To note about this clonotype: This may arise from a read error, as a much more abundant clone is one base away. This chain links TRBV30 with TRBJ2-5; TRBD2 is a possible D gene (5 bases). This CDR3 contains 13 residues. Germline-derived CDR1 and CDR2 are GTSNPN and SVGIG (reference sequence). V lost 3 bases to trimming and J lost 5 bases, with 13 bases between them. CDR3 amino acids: CAWSRGGRETQYF. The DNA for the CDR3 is TGTGCCTGGAGCCGGGGTGGCAGGGAGACCCAGTACTTC.

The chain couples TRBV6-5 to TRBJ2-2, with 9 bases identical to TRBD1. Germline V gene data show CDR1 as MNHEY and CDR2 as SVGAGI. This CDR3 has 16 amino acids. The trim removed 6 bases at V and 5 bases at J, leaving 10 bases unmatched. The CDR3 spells CASSRDRELGTGELFF. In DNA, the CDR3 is TGTGCCAGCAGCAGGGACAGGGAGTTAGGAACCGGGGAGCTGTTTTTT.

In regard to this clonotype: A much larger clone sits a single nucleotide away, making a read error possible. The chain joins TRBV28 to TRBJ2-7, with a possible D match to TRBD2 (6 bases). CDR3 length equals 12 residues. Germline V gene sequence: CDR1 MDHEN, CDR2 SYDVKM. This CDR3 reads CTSRGLTYEQYF. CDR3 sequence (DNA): TGTACCAGCCGGGGACTCACCTACGAGCAGTACTTC.

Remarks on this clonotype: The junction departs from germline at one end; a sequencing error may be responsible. Here the CDR3 DNA reads TGTGCCAGCAGCCAAGATTTTAGCGGGACGAGCTCCTACGTGCAGTACTTC. As protein: CASSQDFSGTSSYVQYF. This chain joins TRBV4-2 and TRBJ2-7; 8 bases line up with TRBD2. This CDR3 spans 17 amino acids. Germline CDR1 and CDR2: LGHNA and YNFKEQ.

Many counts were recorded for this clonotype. The chain's CDR3 is CASSLETQYF. The CDR3 DNA follows: TGTGCCAGCAGCCTAGAGACCCAGTACTTC. J is TRBJ2-5 and V is TRBV12-3 or TRBV12-4; D not certain. CDR3 size: 10 residues. V lost 6 bases and J lost 4, with 3 bases in between.

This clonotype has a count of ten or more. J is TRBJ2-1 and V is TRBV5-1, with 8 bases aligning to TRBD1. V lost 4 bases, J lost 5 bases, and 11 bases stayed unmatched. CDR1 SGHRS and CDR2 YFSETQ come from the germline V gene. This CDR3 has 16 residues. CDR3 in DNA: TGCGCCAGCAGCAAAGGGACAGGTGTACACCACAATGAGCAGTTCTTC. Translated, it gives CASSKGTGVHHNEQFF. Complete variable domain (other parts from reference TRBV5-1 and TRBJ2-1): KAGVTQTPRYLIKTRGQQVTLSCSPISGHRSVSWYQQTPGQGLQFLFEYFSETQRNKGNFPGRFSGRQFSNSRSEMNVSTLELGDSALYLCASSKGTGVHHNEQFFGPGTRLTVL.

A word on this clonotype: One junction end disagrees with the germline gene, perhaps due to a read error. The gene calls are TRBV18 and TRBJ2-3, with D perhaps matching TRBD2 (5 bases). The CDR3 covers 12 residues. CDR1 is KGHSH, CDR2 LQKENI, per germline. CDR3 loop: CASSPSTHTRYF. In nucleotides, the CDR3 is TGTGCCAGCTCGCCTAGCACACATACGCGGTATTTT.